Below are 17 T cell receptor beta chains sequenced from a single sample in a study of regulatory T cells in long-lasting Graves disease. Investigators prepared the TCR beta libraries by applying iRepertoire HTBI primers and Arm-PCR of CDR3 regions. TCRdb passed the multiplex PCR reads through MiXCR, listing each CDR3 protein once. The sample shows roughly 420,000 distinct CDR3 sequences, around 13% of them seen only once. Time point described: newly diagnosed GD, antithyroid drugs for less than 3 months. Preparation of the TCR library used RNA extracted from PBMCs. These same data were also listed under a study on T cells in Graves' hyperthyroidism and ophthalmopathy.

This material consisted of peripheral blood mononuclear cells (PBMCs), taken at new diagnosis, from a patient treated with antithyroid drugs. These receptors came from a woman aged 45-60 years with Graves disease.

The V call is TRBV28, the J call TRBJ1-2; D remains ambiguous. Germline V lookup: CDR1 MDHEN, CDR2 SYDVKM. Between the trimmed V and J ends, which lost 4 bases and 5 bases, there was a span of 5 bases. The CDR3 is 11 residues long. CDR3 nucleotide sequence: TGTGCCAGCAGTTATAAATATGGCTACACCTTC. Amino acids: CASSYKYGYTF.

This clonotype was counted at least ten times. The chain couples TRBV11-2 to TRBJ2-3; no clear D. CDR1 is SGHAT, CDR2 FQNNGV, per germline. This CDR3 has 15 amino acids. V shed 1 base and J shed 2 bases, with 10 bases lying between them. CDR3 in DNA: TGTGCCAGCAGCTTAGTTGGTCCGCACACAGATACGCAGTATTTT. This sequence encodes CASSLVGPHTDTQYF.

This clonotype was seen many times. CDR3 sequence reads: CASSPDDGLGYTF. CDR3 nucleotide sequence: TGTGCCAGCAGTCCAGACGACGGCCTTGGCTACACCTTC. The chain carries TRBV27 and TRBJ1-2; no definite D call. The germline V gene encodes CDR1 MNHEY and CDR2 SMNVEV (reference sequence). This CDR3 has 13 residues. V was clipped by 5 bases and J by 7 bases, with 14 bases between them.

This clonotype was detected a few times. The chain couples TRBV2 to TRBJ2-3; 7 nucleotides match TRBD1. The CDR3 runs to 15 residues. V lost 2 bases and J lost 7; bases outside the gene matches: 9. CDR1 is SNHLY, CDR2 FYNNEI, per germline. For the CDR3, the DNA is TGTGCCAGCAGTGAATCCAGGGGGTCATATAATACGCAGTATTTT. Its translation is CASSESRGSYNTQYF.

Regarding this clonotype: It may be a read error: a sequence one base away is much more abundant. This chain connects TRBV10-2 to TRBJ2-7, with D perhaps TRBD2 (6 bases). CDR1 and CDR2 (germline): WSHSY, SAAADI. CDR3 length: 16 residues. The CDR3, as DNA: TGTGCCAGCAGAGAGGAGGGACGGATGTTCTCCTACGAGCATTACTTC. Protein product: CASREEGRMFSYEHYF.

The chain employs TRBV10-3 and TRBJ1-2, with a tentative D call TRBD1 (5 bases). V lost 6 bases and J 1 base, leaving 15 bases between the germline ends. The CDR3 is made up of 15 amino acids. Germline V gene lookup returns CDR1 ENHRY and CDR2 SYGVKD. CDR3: CAIRNDRSLNYGYTF. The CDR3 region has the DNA TGTGCCATCAGGAACGACAGAAGCCTTAACTATGGCTACACCTTC.

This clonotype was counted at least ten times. CDR3 nucleotide sequence: TGTGCCAGCAGCAGGGCGGGAACATCCTACGAGCAGTACTTC. Protein product: CASSRAGTSYEQYF. This chain joins TRBV7-3 and TRBJ2-7; a possible D gene is TRBD2 (6 bases). Germline-derived CDR1 and CDR2 are SGHTA and FQGTGA. The V end lost 5 bases, the J end lost 1 base, and 12 bases lay between the germline ends. This CDR3 contains 14 residues.

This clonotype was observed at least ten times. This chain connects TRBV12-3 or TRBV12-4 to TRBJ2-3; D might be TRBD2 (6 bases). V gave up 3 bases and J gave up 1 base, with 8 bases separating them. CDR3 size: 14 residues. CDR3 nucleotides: TGTGCCAGCAGTTTGGCTAGCGGCACAGATACGCAGTATTTT. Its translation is CASSLASGTDTQYF.

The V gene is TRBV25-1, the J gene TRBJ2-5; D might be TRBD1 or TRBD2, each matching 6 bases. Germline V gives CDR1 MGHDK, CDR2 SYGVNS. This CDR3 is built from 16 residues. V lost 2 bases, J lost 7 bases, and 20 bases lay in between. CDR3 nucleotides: TGTGCCAGCAGTGAAGCCTTAGGGGGGCCGGAGGTGACCCAGTACTTC. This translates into CASSEALGGPEVTQYF.

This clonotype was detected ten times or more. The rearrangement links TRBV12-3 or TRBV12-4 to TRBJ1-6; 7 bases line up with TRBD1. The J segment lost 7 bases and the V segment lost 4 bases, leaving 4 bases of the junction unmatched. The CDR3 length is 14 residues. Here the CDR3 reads CASSYGTDNSPLHF. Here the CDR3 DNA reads TGTGCCAGCAGTTATGGGACAGACAATTCACCCCTCCACTTT.

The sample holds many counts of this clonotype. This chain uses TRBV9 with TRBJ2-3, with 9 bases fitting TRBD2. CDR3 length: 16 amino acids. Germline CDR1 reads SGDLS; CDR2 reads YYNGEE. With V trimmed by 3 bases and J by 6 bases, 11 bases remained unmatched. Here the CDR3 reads CASSGTSGRSGDTQYF. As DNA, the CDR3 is TGTGCCAGCAGCGGGACCAGCGGGAGGAGTGGGGATACGCAGTATTTT. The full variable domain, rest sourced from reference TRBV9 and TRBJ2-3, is DSGVTQTPKHLITATGQRVTLRCSPRSGDLSVYWYQQSLDQGLQFLIQYYNGEERAKGNILERFSAQQFPDLHSELNLSSLELGDSALYFCASSGTSGRSGDTQYFGPGTRLTVL.

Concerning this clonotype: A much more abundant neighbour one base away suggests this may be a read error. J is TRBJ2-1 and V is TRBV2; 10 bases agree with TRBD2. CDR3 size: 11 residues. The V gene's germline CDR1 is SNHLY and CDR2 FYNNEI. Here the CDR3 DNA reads TGTGCCGGCAATGAGGGGACTAGCGCCCTGTTC. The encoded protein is CAGNEGTSALF.

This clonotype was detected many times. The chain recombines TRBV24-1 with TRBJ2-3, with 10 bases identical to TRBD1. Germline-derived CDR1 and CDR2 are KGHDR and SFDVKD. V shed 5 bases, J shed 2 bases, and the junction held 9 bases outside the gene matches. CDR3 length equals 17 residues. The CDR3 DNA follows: TGTGCCACCAGTGCCGCATCCGGGACAGGGGACACAGATACGCAGTATTTT. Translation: CATSAASGTGDTDTQYF.

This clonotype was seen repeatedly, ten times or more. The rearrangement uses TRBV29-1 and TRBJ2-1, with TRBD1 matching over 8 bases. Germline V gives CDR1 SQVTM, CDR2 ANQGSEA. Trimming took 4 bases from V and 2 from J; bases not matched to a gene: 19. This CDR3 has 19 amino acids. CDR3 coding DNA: TGCAGCGTTGCCGGAGGGGGACAGGCTACCAGCGGGCCCTACAATGAGCAGTTCTTC. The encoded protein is CSVAGGGQATSGPYNEQFF.

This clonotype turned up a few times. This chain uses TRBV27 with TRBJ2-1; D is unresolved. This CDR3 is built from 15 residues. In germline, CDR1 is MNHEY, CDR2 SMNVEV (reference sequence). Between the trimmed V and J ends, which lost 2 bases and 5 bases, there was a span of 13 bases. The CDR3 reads CASSLEDGTNNEQFF. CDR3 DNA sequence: TGTGCCAGCAGTTTAGAGGATGGAACTAACAATGAGCAGTTCTTC.

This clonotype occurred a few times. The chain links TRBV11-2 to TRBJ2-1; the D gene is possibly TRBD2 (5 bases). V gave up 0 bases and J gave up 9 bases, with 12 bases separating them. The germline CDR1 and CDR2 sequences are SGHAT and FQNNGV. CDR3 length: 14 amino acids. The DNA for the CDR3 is TGTGCCAGCAGCTTAGATGCTGGACTGGGTGAGCAGTTCTTC. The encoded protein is CASSLDAGLGEQFF.

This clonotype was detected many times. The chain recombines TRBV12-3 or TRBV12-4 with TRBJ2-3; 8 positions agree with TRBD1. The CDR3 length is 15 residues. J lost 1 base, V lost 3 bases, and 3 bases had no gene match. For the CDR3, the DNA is TGTGCCAGCAGTTTGGTGGGACAGGGCACAGATACGCAGTATTTT. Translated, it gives CASSLVGQGTDTQYF.